This T cell receptor (beta chain) originates from a study of OX40 agonist ivuxolimab in advanced cancers. Overall study context: The dose-escalation cohort had hepatocellular carcinoma, melanoma, renal cell or head and neck cancer.

The protocol was immunoSEQ multiplex PCR, while the TCRdb copy is restricted to in-frame clones and leaves out a portion. The sample yields some 60,000 clones, 94% seen once. Concerning this clone itself: The antigen remains unidentified.

Study outcomes and limitations: Expanded peripheral T cell antigen specificity was not determined.

This TCR was recovered from an adult with an advanced solid tumor such as melanoma, head and neck, liver or kidney cancer. The source material was CD4+ or CD8+ T cells sorted from blood, sampled in a trial of the OX40 agonist ivuxolimab.

CDR3 sequence: CASSESIGREPDTQYF. CDR3 nucleotides: TGTGCCAGCAGTGAATCTATTGGGCGGGAGCCAGATACGCAGTATTTT. The chain has TRBV2 and TRBJ2-3; 7 positions match TRBD2. The CDR3 covers 16 residues. Germline V gene data show CDR1 as SNHLY and CDR2 as FYNNEI. J was trimmed by 4 bases and V by 2 bases; bases with no gene match: 9. Supplemented by reference TRBV2 and TRBJ2-3, the full variable domain reads EPEVTQTPSHQVTQMGQEVILRCVPISNHLYFYWYRQILGQKVEFLVSFYNNEISEKSEIFDDQFSVERPDGSNFTLKIRSTKLEDSAMYFCASSESIGREPDTQYFGPGTRLTVL.